Below, one T cell receptor beta chain is given with its context. The data are from a study of blood T cell repertoires in COVID-19. The table came from immunoSEQ multiplex PCR; TCRdb's copy has only in-frame clones and leaves some out. The sample records 200,000 to 300,000 clones, 70% to 90% being singletons. The CDR3 covers 15 residues. Germline V gene lookup returns CDR1 LGHNA and CDR2 YNFKEQ. V dropped 0 bases and J dropped 1 base, with 9 bases sitting between them. The receptor comes from a woman under 40 who had recovered from COVID-19. This sequence joins TRBV4-2 and TRBJ1-1; unclear D gene. The sequenced material came from peripheral blood. The chain's CDR3 is CASSQDPHSNTEAFF. The CDR3 nucleotides read TGTGCCAGCAGCCAAGATCCCCACTCGAACACTGAAGCTTTCTTT.